This T cell receptor (beta chain) emerged from a study of cytomegalovirus exposure and HLA in healthy donors. This CDR3 has 16 residues. V shed 5 bases, J shed 0 bases, and the junction held 5 bases outside the gene matches. Per the germline V gene, CDR1 is SNHLY and CDR2 is FYNNEI. A multiplex PCR was run with 60 Vbeta primers and 13 Jbeta primers. The table came from immunoSEQ multiplex PCR; TCRdb's copy has only in-frame clones and leaves some out. This sample has around 140,000 clones, with more than 70% found just once. Sequenced sample: PBMCs. The source of this sequence is a man aged 45-60 years in good health and CMV-seronegative. The chain employs TRBV2 and TRBJ1-3, with TRBD1 matching 9 bases. The CDR3 reads CASSRDRGSSGNTIYF. The CDR3 DNA follows: TGTGCCAGCAGTAGAGACAGGGGGAGCTCTGGAAACACCATATATTTT. Variable domain in full (rest from reference TRBV2 and TRBJ1-3): EPEVTQTPSHQVTQMGQEVILRCVPISNHLYFYWYRQILGQKVEFLVSFYNNEISEKSEIFDDQFSVERPDGSNFTLKIRSTKLEDSAMYFCASSRDRGSSGNTIYFGEGSWLTVV.